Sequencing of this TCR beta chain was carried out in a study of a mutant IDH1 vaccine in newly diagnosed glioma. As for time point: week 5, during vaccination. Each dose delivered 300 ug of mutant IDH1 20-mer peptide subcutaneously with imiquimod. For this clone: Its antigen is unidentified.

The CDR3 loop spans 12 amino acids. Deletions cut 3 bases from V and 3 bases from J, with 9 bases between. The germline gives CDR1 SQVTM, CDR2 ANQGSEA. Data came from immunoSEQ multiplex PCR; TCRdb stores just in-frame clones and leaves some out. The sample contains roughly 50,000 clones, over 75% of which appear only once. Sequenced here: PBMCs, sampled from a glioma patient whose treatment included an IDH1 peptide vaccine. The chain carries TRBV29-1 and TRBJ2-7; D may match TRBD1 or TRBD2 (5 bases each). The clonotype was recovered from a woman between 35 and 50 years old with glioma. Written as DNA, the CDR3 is TGCAGCGTTGACGGTGGGGGCTACGAGCAGTACTTC. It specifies CSVDGGGYEQYF.